These 8 T cell receptor beta chains originate from one sample sequenced in a study of OX40 agonist ivuxolimab in advanced cancers. The method was immunoSEQ multiplex PCR; TCRdb's version includes in-frame clones alone and lacks a portion of them. The sample yields tens of thousands of clones, 86% seen once. The specimen was CD4+ or CD8+ T cells sorted from blood, collected in a trial of the OX40 agonist ivuxolimab. These receptors were obtained from an adult with an advanced solid tumor such as melanoma, head and neck, liver or kidney cancer.

The rearrangement joins TRBV29-1 to TRBJ2-1; D is undetermined. This CDR3 has 11 amino acids. Germline-derived CDR1 and CDR2 are SQVTM and ANQGSEA. V was cut by 4 bases and J by 3 bases, with 4 bases left in between. CDR3 sequence (DNA): TGCAGCGTTGCCATCTACAATGAGCAGTTCTTC. Protein product: CSVAIYNEQFF.

V is TRBV5-3 and J is TRBJ1-4; 9 nucleotides match TRBD1. TRBV5-3 is filed as an ORF, its function uncertain. V lost 2 bases and J lost 5; bases outside the gene matches: 10. There are 17 residues in the CDR3. The DNA of the CDR3 is TGTGCCAGAAGCTTACAAACAGGGGGCGAGCTCAATGAAAAACTGTTTTTT. It yields the protein CARSLQTGGELNEKLFF.

This clone has more than one count but fewer than ten. V usage is TRBV19 and J usage is TRBJ1-1; no clear D. Per the germline V gene, CDR1 is LNHDA and CDR2 is SQIVND (reference sequence). The V end was cut by 3 bases, the J end by 8 bases, with 10 bases between. The CDR3 has 12 amino acids. The CDR3 bases are TGTGCCAGTAGTATGGGCGGCAGAGAAGCTTTCTTT. This sequence encodes CASSMGGREAFF.

The chain carries TRBV19 and TRBJ2-2; D is possibly TRBD2 (6 bases). Germline CDR1 and CDR2: LNHDA and SQIVND (reference sequence). There are 15 residues in the CDR3. Trimming took off 3 bases at V and 0 bases at J, with 8 bases between the two ends. CDR3: CASSMRGTNTGELFF. CDR3 nucleotides: TGTGCCAGTAGTATGCGGGGAACGAACACCGGGGAGCTGTTTTTT.

This chain joins TRBV9 and TRBJ2-7, with a possible D match to TRBD1 (5 bases). The ends were cut back, 0 bases at V and 7 bases at J, with 17 bases in the middle. The CDR3 covers 15 residues. The V gene's germline CDR1 is SGDLS and CDR2 YYNGEE. CDR3 nucleotides: TGTGCCAGCAGCGTAGAGCAAGGGGCTTTCGGAGAGCAGTACTTC. Translating it yields CASSVEQGAFGEQYF. The full variable domain, with the rest looked up from reference TRBV9 and TRBJ2-7, is DSGVTQTPKHLITATGQRVTLRCSPRSGDLSVYWYQQSLDQGLQFLIQYYNGEERAKGNILERFSAQQFPDLHSELNLSSLELGDSALYFCASSVEQGAFGEQYFGPGTRLTVT.

This clone was observed once. The V gene is TRBV4-3, the J gene TRBJ1-1; weak D call: TRBD1 (5 bases). V was clipped by 2 bases and J by 1 base, with 14 bases between them. Germline-derived CDR1 and CDR2 are LGHNA and YSLEER. The CDR3 consists of 16 residues. CDR3 loop: CASSQYETGENTEAFF. The DNA of the CDR3 is TGCGCCAGCAGCCAATACGAAACAGGAGAGAACACTGAAGCTTTCTTT.

The chain is built from TRBV27 and TRBJ2-7; no definite D call. The CDR3 has 11 residues. Trimming shortened V by 2 bases and J by 4 bases, and 3 bases separated the two germline ends. The germline gives CDR1 MNHEY, CDR2 SMNVEV (reference sequence). The CDR3 is CASSLGYEQYF. In nucleotides, the CDR3 is TGTGCCAGCAGTTTAGGGTACGAGCAGTACTTC.

The V gene is TRBV7-2, the J gene TRBJ1-3; D is unclear. This CDR3 is 16 amino acids long. Trimming pared 5 bases from V and 4 bases from J, leaving 18 bases between. Germline values: CDR1 SGHTA, CDR2 FQGNSA. CDR3 protein: CASSPIQNWMGNTIYF. CDR3 nucleotide sequence: TGTGCCAGCAGCCCAATACAGAATTGGATGGGAAACACCATATATTTT.